These 5 T cell receptor beta chains originate from one sample sequenced in a study of blood T cell repertoires in COVID-19. The method was immunoSEQ multiplex PCR; TCRdb's version includes in-frame clones alone and lacks a portion of them. The top ten hold 6.5% to 7% of the sample, which has approximately 360,000 clones, 90% seen once. Sequenced sample: peripheral blood. These receptors were taken from a man between 18 and 35 years old with active or convalescent COVID-19.

V and J are TRBV19 and TRBJ1-5; D is ambiguous. The CDR3 runs 12 residues. V lost 8 bases and J lost 4, with 9 bases in between. Germline CDR1 is LNHDA and CDR2 is SQIVND (reference sequence). CDR3 bases: TGTGCCAGTCAAGGCGGGAATCAGCCCCAGCATTTT. This gives the protein CASQGGNQPQHF.

The chain uses TRBV3-1 (or the pseudogene TRBV3-2) and TRBJ2-5, with D possibly being TRBD2 (6 bases). Germline V gene data show CDR1 as LGHDT and CDR2 as YNNKEL (reference sequence). V was trimmed by 3 bases and J by 3 bases, leaving 14 bases between them. The CDR3 runs to 15 residues. CDR3 residues: CASSHPRGGKETQYF. The CDR3 DNA reads as TGTGCCAGCAGCCACCCCCGGGGAGGTAAAGAGACCCAGTACTTC.

The rearrangement links TRBV5-4 to TRBJ1-6, with D tentatively TRBD1 (6 bases). The CDR3 loop spans 13 amino acids. Germline V CDR1 and CDR2: SGHNT, YYREEE (reference sequence). The chain's CDR3 is CAYRVSYNSPLHF. The CDR3 region has the DNA TGTGCGTACAGGGTTTCCTATAATTCACCCCTCCACTTT.

The chain uses TRBV4-1 and TRBJ1-2; TRBD1 is a possible D gene (5 bases). V lost 0 bases and J lost 8, with 16 bases in between. Germline V gives CDR1 MGHRA, CDR2 YSYEKL. The length of the CDR3 is 15 residues. This chain's CDR3 is CASSQEGRAISGYTF. CDR3 DNA sequence: TGCGCCAGCAGCCAAGAGGGCAGGGCAATCTCGGGCTACACCTTC.

The gene calls are TRBV7-9 and TRBJ2-3; 11 bases map to TRBD1. V gave up 5 bases and J gave up 6 bases; unmatched junction bases: 10. Germline CDR1 SEHNR, CDR2 FQNEAQ (reference sequence). The CDR3 totals 16 residues. The CDR3 nucleotides read TGTGCCAGCAGCCCCCGGGGGACAGGGGGAGATGATACGCAGTATTTT. The encoded protein is CASSPRGTGGDDTQYF.